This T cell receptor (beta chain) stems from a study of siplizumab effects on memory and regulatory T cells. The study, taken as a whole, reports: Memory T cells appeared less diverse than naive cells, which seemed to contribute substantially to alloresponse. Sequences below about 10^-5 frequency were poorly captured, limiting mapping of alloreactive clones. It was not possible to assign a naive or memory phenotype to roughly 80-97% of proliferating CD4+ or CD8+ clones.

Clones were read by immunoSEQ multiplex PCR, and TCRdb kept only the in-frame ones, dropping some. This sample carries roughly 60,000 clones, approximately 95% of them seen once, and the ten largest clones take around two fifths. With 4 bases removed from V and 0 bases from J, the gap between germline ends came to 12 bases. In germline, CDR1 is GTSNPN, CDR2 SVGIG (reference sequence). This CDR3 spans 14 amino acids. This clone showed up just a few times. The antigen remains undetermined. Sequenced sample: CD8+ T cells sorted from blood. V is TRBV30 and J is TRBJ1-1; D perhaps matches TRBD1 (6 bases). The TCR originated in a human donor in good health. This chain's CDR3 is CAWNRVSMNTEAFF. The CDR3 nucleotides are TGTGCCTGGAACAGGGTTTCCATGAACACTGAAGCTTTCTTT.